This T cell receptor beta chain is drawn from a study of CD8 T cells in Susac syndrome. With random hexamers, 0.5 to 1 ug RNA was reverse transcribed. The authors amplified TCR beta CDR3 across 54 Vbeta and 13 Jbeta using immunoSEQ multiplex PCR. MiXCR, applied by TCRdb to the immunoSEQ multiplex PCR reads, yields one record per CDR3 protein. The data show under 150,000 distinct CDR3 sequences, roughly 94% seen once. TEMRA cells were FACS-enriched and CD8+ and CD4+ T cells negatively isolated. This receptor was obtained from a human donor with multiple sclerosis. The sequenced sample was CD4+ T cells from PBMCs.

CDR3 sequence (DNA): TGTGCCAGCAGCTTAGGCCGGGCCGAGAATCAGCCCCAGCATTTT. Amino acid sequence: CASSLGRAENQPQHF. The chain combines TRBV11-2 with TRBJ1-5, with D hard to call. Germline V lookup: CDR1 SGHAT, CDR2 FQNNGV. V shed 1 base and J shed 4 bases, with 11 bases lying between them. The length of the CDR3 is 15 residues. Based on the CDR3 plus reference TRBV11-2 and TRBJ1-5, the full variable domain is EAGVAQSPRYKIIEKRQSVAFWCNPISGHATLYWYQQILGQGPKLLIQFQNNGVVDDSQLPKDRFSAERLKGVDSTLKIQPAKLEDSAVYLCASSLGRAENQPQHFGDGTRLSIL.